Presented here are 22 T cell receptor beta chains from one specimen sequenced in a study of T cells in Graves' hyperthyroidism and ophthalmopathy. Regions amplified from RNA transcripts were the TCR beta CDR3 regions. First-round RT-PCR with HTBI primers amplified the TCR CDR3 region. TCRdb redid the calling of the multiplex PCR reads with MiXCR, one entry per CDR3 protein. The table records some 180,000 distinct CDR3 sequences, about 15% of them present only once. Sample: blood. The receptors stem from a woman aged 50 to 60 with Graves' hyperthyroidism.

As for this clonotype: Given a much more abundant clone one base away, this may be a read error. CDR3 nucleotides: TGTGCCAGCAGTTACTCAACAGGGGAAGCTTCCTTT. Its translation: CASSYSTGEASF. The genes are TRBV6-5 and TRBJ1-1; 7 bases are a match to TRBD1. CDR3 length: 12 residues. From germline, CDR1 is MNHEY and CDR2 SVGAGI.

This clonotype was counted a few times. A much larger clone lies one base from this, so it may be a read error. Written as DNA, the CDR3 is TGTGCCAGCAGTTTTAGGCCCCCTCAGCAAGGGACCCAGTACTTC. Its protein product is CASSFRPPQQGTQYF. The V and J genes are TRBV7-9 and TRBJ2-5; D unresolved. CDR3 length equals 15 residues. CDR1 is SEHNR and CDR2 is FQNEAQ in the germline V gene (reference sequence). Using reference TRBV7-9 and TRBJ2-5 for the parts outside the CDR3, the full variable domain is DTGVSQNPRHKITKRGQNVTFRCDPISEHNRLYWYRQTLGQGPEFLTYFQNEAQLEKSRLLSDRFSAERPKGSFSTLEIQRTEQGDSAMYLCASSFRPPQQGTQYFGPGTRLLVL.

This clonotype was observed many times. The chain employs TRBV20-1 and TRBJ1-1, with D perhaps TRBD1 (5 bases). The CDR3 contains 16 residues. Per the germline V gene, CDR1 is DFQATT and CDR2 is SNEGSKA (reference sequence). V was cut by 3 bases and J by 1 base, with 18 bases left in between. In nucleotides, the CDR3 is TGCAGTGCTAGGTCTAATCTGGCCAGGGCGAACACTGAAGCTTTCTTT. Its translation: CSARSNLARANTEAFF.

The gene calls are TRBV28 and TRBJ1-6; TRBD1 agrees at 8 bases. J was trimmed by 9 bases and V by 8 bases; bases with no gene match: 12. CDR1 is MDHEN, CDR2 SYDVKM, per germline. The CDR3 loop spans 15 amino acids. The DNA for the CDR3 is TGTGCCAGCCAACCGCCCGGGACAGGTGGTTCACCCCTCCACTTT. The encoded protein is CASQPPGTGGSPLHF.

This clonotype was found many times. CDR3 in DNA: TGTGCCACCACCATTCGGGATTATGAGCAGTTCTTC. Encoded protein: CATTIRDYEQFF. V is TRBV28 and J is TRBJ2-1, with a weak D call TRBD2 (5 bases). V gave up 10 bases and J gave up 8 bases, with 15 bases separating them. The CDR3 is 12 amino acids. Germline CDR1 is MDHEN and CDR2 is SYDVKM.

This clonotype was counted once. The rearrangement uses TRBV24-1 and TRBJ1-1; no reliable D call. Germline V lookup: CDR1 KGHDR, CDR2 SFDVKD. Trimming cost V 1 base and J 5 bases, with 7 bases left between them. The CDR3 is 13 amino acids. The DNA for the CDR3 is TGTGCCACCAGTGATTTCGGGGAAACTGAAGCTTTCTTT. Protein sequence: CATSDFGETEAFF.

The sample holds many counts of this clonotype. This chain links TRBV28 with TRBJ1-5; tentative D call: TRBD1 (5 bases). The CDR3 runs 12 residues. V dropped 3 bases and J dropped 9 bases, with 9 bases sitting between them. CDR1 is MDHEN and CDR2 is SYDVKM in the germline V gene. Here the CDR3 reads CASSFGGRPQHF. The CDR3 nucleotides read TGTGCCAGCAGTTTTGGGGGGAGGCCCCAGCATTTT.

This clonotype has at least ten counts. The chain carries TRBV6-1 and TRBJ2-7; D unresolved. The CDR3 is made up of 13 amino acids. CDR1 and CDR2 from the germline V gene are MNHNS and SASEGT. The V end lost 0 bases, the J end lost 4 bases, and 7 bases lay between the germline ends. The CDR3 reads CASSEARGYEQYF. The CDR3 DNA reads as TGTGCCAGCAGTGAAGCGCGTGGTTACGAGCAGTACTTC.

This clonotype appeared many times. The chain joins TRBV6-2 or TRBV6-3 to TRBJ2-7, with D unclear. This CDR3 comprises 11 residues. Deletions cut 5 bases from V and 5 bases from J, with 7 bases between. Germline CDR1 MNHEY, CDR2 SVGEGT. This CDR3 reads CASSRAHEQYF. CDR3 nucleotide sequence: TGTGCCAGCAGTCGTGCCCACGAGCAGTACTTC.

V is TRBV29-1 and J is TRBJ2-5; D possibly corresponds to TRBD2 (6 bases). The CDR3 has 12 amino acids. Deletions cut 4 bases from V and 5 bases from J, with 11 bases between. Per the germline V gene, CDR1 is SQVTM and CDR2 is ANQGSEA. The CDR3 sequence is CSVGGAGETQYF. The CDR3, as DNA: TGCAGCGTTGGAGGGGCGGGGGAGACCCAGTACTTC.

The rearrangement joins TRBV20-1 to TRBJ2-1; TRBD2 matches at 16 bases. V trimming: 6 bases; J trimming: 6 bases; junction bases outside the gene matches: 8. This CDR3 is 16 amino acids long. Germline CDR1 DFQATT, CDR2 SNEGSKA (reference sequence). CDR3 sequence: CSAAGTSGRDLNEQFF. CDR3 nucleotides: TGCAGTGCGGCCGGGACTAGCGGGAGGGACCTCAATGAGCAGTTCTTC.

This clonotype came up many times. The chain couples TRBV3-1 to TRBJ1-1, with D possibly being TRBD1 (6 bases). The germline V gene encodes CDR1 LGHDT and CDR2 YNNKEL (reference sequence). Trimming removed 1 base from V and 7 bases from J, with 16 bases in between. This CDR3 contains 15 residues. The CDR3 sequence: CASSQGESRGGEAFF. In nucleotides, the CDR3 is TGTGCCAGCAGCCAAGGGGAGAGCAGGGGAGGTGAAGCTTTCTTT.

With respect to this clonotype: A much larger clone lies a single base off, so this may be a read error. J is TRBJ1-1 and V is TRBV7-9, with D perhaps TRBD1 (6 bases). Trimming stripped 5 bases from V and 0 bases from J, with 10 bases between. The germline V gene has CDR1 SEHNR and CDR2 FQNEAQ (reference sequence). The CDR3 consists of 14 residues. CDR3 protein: CASSDQGLNTEAFF. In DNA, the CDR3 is TGTGCCAGCAGCGACCAGGGGCTGAACACTGAAGCTTTCTTT.

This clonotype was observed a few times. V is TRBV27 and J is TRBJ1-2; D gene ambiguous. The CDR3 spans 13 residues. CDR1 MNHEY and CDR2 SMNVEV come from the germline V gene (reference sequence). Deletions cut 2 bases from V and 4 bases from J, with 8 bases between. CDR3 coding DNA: TGTGCCAGCAGTTTAGGGCGGGGCTATGGCTACACCTTC. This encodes CASSLGRGYGYTF.

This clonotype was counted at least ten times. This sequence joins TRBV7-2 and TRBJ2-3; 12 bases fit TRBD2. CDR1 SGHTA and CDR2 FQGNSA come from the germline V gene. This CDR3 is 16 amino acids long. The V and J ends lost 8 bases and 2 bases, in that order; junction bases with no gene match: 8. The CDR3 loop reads CASGTSGRYDTDTQYF. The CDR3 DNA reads TGTGCCAGCGGAACTAGCGGGAGGTATGACACAGATACGCAGTATTTT.

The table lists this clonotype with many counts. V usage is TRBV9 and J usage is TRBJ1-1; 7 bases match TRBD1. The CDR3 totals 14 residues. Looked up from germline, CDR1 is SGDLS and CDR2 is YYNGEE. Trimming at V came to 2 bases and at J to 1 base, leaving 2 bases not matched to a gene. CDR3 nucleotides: TGTGCCAGCAGCGTTGGACAGGAGAACACTGAAGCTTTCTTT. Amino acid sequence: CASSVGQENTEAFF. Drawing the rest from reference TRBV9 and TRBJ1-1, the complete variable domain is DSGVTQTPKHLITATGQRVTLRCSPRSGDLSVYWYQQSLDQGLQFLIQYYNGEERAKGNILERFSAQQFPDLHSELNLSSLELGDSALYFCASSVGQENTEAFFGQGTRLTVV.

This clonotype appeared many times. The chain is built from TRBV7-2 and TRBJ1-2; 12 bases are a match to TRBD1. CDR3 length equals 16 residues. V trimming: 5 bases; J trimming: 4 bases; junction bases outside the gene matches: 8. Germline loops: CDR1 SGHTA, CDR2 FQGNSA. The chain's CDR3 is CASSAGGTGGVYGYTF. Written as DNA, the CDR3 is TGTGCCAGCAGCGCGGGTGGGACAGGGGGCGTCTATGGCTACACCTTC.

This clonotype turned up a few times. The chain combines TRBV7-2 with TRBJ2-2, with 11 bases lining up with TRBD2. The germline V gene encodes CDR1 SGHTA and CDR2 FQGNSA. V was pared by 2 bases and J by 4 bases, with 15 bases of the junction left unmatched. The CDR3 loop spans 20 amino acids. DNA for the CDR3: TGTGCCAGCAGCTTAACTTCACCGGGACTAGCGGTTCTGGGCACCGGGGAGCTGTTTTTT. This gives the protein CASSLTSPGLAVLGTGELFF.

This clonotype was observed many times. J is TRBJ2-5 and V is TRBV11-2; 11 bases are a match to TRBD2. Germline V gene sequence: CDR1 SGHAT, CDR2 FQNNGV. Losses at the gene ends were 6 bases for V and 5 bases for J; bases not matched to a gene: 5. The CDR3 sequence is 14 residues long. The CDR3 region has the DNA TGTGCCAGCAGTATTAGCGGGAGGGCGGAGACCCAGTACTTC. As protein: CASSISGRAETQYF.

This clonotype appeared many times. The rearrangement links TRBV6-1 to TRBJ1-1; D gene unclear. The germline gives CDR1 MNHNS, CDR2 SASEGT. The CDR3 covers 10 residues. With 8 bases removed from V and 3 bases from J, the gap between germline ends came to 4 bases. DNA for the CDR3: TGTGCCAGCGCTCACACTGAAGCTTTCTTT. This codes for CASAHTEAFF.

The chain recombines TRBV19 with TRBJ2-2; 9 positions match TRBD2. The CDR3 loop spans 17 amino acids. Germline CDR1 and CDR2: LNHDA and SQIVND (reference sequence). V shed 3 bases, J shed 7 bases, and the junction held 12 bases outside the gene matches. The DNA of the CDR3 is TGTGCCAGTAGTATCCCACTCGCGGGAGGGCCGAACGGGGAGCTGTTTTTT. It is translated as CASSIPLAGGPNGELFF.

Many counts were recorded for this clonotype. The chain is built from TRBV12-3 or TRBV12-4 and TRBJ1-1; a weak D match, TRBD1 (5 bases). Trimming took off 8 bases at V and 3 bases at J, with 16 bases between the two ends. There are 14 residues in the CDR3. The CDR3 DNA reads TGTGCCAGCCTAAGTCTGGGGGTTCACACTGAAGCTTTCTTT. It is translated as CASLSLGVHTEAFF.